Listed here are 14 T cell receptor beta chains from one sample, sequenced in a study of cytomegalovirus exposure and HLA in healthy donors. Use of 60 Vbeta and 13 Jbeta primers characterized the PCR. Data came from immunoSEQ multiplex PCR; TCRdb stores just in-frame clones and leaves some out. The table has roughly 100,000 clones, over 9% seen once; the top ten hold around 5.9%. Sequenced input: PBMCs. All receptors come from a man aged 40-50 years in good health and CMV-seropositive.

The chain recombines TRBV30 with TRBJ1-1; TRBD1 matches at 7 bases. Per germline, CDR1 GTSNPN and CDR2 SVGIG (reference sequence). The CDR3 is 13 residues long. Trimming took 6 bases from V and 11 from J; bases not matched to a gene: 15. CDR3 residues: CACLRGASMLAFF. CDR3 DNA sequence: TGTGCCTGTCTCAGGGGGGCCTCCATGTTGGCTTTCTTT. Full variable domain (rest looked up from reference TRBV30 and TRBJ1-1): SQTIHQWPATLVQPVGSPLSLECTVEGTSNPNLYWYRQAAGRGLQLLFYSVGIGQISSEVPQNLSASRPQDRQFILSSKKLLLSDSGFYLCACLRGASMLAFFGQGTRLTVV.

The chain recombines TRBV9 with TRBJ2-1; 9 nucleotides match TRBD2. Germline V lookup: CDR1 SGDLS, CDR2 YYNGEE. The trim removed 0 bases at V and 2 bases at J, leaving 3 bases unmatched. The CDR3 consists of 16 residues. DNA for the CDR3: TGTGCCAGCAGCGTAGGGGCTAGCGGGACCTACAATGAGCAGTTCTTC. It yields the protein CASSVGASGTYNEQFF.

The rearrangement links TRBV11-1 to TRBJ2-3; D may be TRBD2 (6 bases). Per germline, CDR1 SGHAT and CDR2 FQDESV (reference sequence). This CDR3 is 14 amino acids long. Trimming left V 3 bases short and J 2 bases short, with 9 bases between. DNA for the CDR3: TGTGCCAGCAGCTTTTCTAGCGACACAGATACGCAGTATTTT. As protein: CASSFSSDTDTQYF.

This clone appeared a few times. The genes are TRBV4-1 and TRBJ1-5, with D uncertain. Germline V gives CDR1 MGHRA, CDR2 YSYEKL. Trimming took off 1 base at V and 6 bases at J, with 10 bases between the two ends. The CDR3 totals 14 residues. The CDR3 sequence: CASSQGLGSQPQHF. The CDR3 coding sequence is TGCGCCAGCAGCCAAGGTCTGGGGAGTCAGCCCCAGCATTTT.

This sequence joins TRBV15 and TRBJ2-1; 9 nucleotides align to TRBD2. Trimming removed 1 base from V and 6 bases from J; junction bases left unmatched: 7. Germline CDR1 is LNHNV and CDR2 is YYDKDF (reference sequence). This CDR3 is built from 16 residues. The CDR3 region is CATSRVKLAGINEQFF. The CDR3 DNA is TGTGCCACCAGCAGAGTTAAGCTAGCGGGAATCAATGAGCAGTTCTTC.

V is TRBV19 and J is TRBJ2-5, with TRBD1 identical over 10 bases. Germline V gene data show CDR1 as LNHDA and CDR2 as SQIVND (reference sequence). The J segment lost 2 bases and the V segment lost 5 bases, leaving 5 bases of the junction unmatched. This CDR3 is built from 15 residues. CDR3 DNA: TGTGCCAGTAGTCCGGACAGGGGGTATCAAGAGACCCAGTACTTC. Amino acid sequence: CASSPDRGYQETQYF.

J is TRBJ2-7 and V is TRBV28, with D uncertain. This CDR3 region has 12 residues. The germline V gene encodes CDR1 MDHEN and CDR2 SYDVKM. The V end lost 6 bases, the J end lost 3 bases, and 9 bases lay between the germline ends. The CDR3 region is CASRGDFYEQYF. The CDR3 DNA reads as TGTGCCAGCAGGGGCGATTTCTACGAGCAGTACTTC.

This clone was detected a few times. The CDR3 DNA is TGTGCCAGCAGGACAGAACAGGGTGTCGCCTACGAGCAGTACTTC. Translated, it gives CASRTEQGVAYEQYF. The chain links TRBV6-6 to TRBJ2-7; possible D gene TRBD1, 6 bases. V lost 6 bases to trimming and J lost 2 bases, with 17 bases between them. The CDR3 totals 15 residues. CDR1 is MNHNY, CDR2 SVGAGI, per germline (reference sequence).

This clone was detected only a few times. The rearrangement joins TRBV9 to TRBJ2-7; D gene unclear. The CDR3 length is 15 residues. The ends were cut back, 4 bases at V and 5 bases at J, with 19 bases in the middle. The germline CDR1 and CDR2 sequences are SGDLS and YYNGEE. As DNA, the CDR3 is TGTGCCAGCAGCCCCCACCCAATAGAGAAGAACGAGCAGTACTTC. This codes for CASSPHPIEKNEQYF.

The chain employs TRBV7-6 and TRBJ2-2; D is perhaps TRBD2 (6 bases). The CDR3 covers 14 residues. V was clipped by 1 base and J by 4 bases, with 7 bases between them. Germline V gives CDR1 SGHVS, CDR2 FNYEAQ. The CDR3 DNA reads TGTGCCAGCAGCTTAGTGGGGGGCACCGGGGAGCTGTTTTTT. Protein product: CASSLVGGTGELFF.

This chain joins TRBV13 and TRBJ1-5; TRBD1 matches 8 bases. The CDR3 is 13 amino acids. The ends lost 5 bases at V and 7 bases at J; junction bases unmatched: 4. From germline, CDR1 is PRHDT and CDR2 FYEKMQ (reference sequence). CDR3 residues: CASSLAGGQPQHF. The CDR3 coding sequence is TGTGCCAGCAGCCTGGCAGGGGGCCAGCCCCAGCATTTT.

The table lists this clone with a few counts. The chain has TRBV7-3 and TRBJ2-1; the D gene is possibly TRBD2 (7 bases). Germline V lookup: CDR1 SGHTA, CDR2 FQGTGA. V was pared by 0 bases and J by 6 bases, with 15 bases between. The length of the CDR3 is 16 residues. The DNA for the CDR3 is TGTGCCAGCAGCTTAACAGGGGGGACTATCTTCAATGAGCAGTTCTTC. Amino acids: CASSLTGGTIFNEQFF.

This clone has more than one count but fewer than ten. V is TRBV11-3 and J is TRBJ1-1; D is unresolved. Germline CDR1 SGHNT, CDR2 YENEEA. Between the trimmed V and J ends, which lost 2 bases and 8 bases, there was a span of 6 bases. This CDR3 is built from 11 residues. The CDR3 DNA reads as TGTGCCAGCAGCTTATCAGCGGAAGCTTTCTTT. Encoded protein: CASSLSAEAFF.

The CDR3 sequence: CASSQGIGYEQYF. The CDR3 region has the DNA TGTGCCAGTAGTCAGGGAATCGGCTACGAGCAGTACTTC. The chain recombines TRBV19 with TRBJ2-7; D perhaps matches TRBD1 (5 bases). The germline V and J ends were trimmed by 5 bases and 3 bases, with 11 bases remaining between them. Germline CDR1 reads LNHDA; CDR2 reads SQIVND (reference sequence). This CDR3 has 13 amino acids.